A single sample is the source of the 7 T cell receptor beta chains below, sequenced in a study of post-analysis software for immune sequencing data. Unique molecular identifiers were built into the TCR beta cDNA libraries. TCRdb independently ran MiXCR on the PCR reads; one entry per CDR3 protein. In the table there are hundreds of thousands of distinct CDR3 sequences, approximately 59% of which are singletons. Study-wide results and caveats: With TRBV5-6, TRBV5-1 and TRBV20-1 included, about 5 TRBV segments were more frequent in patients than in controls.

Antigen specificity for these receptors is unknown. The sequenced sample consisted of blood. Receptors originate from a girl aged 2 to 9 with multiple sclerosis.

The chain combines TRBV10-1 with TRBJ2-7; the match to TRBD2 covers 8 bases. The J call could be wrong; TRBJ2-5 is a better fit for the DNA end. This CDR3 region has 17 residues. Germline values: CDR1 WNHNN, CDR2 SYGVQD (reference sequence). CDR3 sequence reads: CASSESNLTPGGETQYF. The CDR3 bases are TGCGCCAGCAGTGAGTCGAATCTAACTCCGGGAGGGGAGACCCAGTACTTC.

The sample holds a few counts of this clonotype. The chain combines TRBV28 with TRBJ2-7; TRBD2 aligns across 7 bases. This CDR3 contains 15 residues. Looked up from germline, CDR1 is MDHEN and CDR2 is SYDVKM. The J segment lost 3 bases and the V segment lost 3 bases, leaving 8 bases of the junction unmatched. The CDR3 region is CASSLPSGGSYEQYF. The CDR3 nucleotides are TGTGCCAGCAGTTTGCCCTCGGGGGGAAGCTACGAGCAGTACTTC.

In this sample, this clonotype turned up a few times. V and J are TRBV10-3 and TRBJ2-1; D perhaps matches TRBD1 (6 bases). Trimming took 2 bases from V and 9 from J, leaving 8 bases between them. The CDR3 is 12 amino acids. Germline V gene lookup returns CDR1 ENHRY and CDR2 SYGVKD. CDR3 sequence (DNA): TGTGCCATCAGTGAGGGCAGGGGTGAGCAGTTCTTC. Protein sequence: CAISEGRGEQFF.

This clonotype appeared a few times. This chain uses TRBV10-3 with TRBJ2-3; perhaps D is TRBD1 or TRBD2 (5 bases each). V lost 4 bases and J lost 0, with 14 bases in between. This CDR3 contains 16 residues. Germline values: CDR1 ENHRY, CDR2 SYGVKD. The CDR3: CAISASGRSSTDTQYF. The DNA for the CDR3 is TGTGCCATCAGTGCCTCGGGACGGAGTAGCACAGATACGCAGTATTTT.

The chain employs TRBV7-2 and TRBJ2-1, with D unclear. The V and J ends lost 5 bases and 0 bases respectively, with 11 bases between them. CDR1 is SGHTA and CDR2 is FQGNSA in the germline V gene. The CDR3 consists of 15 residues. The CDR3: CASSMDGSSYNEQFF. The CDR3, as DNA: TGTGCCAGCAGCATGGACGGTAGCTCCTACAATGAGCAGTTCTTC.

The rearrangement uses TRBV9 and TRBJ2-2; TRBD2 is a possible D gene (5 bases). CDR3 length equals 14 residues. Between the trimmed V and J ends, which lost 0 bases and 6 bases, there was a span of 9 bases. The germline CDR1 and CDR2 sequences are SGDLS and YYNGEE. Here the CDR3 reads CASSVAGWPGELFF. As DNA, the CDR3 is TGTGCCAGCAGCGTAGCGGGGTGGCCCGGGGAGCTGTTTTTT. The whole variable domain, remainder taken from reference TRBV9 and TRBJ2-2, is DSGVTQTPKHLITATGQRVTLRCSPRSGDLSVYWYQQSLDQGLQFLIQYYNGEERAKGNILERFSAQQFPDLHSELNLSSLELGDSALYFCASSVAGWPGELFFGEGSRLTVL.

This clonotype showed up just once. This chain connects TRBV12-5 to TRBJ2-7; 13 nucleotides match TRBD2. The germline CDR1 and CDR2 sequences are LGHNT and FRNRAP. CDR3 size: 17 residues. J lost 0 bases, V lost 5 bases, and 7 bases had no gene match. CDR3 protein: CASGLAGTSGISYEQYF. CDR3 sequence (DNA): TGTGCTAGTGGTCTAGCCGGGACTAGCGGGATCTCCTACGAGCAGTACTTC.